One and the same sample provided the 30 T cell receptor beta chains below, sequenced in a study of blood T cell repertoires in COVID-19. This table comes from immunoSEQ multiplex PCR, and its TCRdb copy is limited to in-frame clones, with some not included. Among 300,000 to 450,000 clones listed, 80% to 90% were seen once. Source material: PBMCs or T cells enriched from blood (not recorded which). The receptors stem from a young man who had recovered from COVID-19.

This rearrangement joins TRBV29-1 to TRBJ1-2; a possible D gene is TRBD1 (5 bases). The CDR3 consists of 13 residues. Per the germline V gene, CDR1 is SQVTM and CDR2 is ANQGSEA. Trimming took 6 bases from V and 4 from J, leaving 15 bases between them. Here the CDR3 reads CSVPSGRGYGYTF. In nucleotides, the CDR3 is TGCAGCGTCCCATCAGGGCGGGGCTATGGCTACACCTTC.

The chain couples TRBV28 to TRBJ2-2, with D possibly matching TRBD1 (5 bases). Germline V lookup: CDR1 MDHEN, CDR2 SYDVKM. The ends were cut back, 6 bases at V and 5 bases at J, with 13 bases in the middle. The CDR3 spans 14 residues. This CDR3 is CASRSDPGTGELFF. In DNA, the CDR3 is TGTGCCAGCAGATCCGACCCAGGGACCGGGGAGCTGTTTTTT.

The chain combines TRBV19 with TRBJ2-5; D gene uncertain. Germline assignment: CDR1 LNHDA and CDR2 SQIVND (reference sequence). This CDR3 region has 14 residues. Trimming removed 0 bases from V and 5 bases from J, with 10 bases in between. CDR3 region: CASSIERQPETQYF. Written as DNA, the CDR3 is TGTGCCAGTAGTATAGAGAGGCAGCCGGAGACCCAGTACTTC.

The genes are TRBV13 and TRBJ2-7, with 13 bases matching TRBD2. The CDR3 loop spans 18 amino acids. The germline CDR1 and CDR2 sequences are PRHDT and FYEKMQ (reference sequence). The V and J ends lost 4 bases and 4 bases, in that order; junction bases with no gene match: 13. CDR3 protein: CASSSTIQTSGRKYEQYF. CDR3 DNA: TGTGCCAGCAGCTCCACAATCCAGACTAGCGGGAGGAAGTACGAGCAGTACTTC.

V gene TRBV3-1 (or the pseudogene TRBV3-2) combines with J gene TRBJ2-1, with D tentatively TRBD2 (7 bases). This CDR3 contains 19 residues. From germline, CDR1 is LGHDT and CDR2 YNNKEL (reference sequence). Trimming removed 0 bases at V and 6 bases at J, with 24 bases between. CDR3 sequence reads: CASSQDRLARRGGLNEQFF. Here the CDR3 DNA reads TGTGCCAGCAGCCAAGATAGACTAGCCCGTAGGGGGGGTCTCAATGAGCAGTTCTTC.

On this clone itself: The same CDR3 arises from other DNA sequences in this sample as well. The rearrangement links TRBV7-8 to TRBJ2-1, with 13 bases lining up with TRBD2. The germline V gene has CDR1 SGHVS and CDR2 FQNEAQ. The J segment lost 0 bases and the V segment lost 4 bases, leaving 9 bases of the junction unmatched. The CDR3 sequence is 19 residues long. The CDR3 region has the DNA TGTGCCAGCAGCTCCCGGACTAGCGGGGGCCGTAGCTCCTACAATGAGCAGTTCTTC. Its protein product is CASSSRTSGGRSSYNEQFF.

The CDR3 sequence: CASGPLKRGAKDTQYF. The CDR3 DNA follows: TGTGCTAGTGGTCCCCTAAAGCGGGGGGCTAAAGATACGCAGTATTTT. The V and J genes are TRBV12-5 and TRBJ2-3, with 9 bases identical to TRBD2. The V segment lost 5 bases and the J segment 5 bases; nucleotides outside the gene matches: 11. This CDR3 is built from 16 residues. Germline loops: CDR1 LGHNT, CDR2 FRNRAP.

The CDR3 reads CASSLVGQDTEAFF. The CDR3 DNA reads TGCGCCAGCAGCTTGGTGGGACAGGACACTGAAGCTTTCTTT. The chain has TRBV5-1 and TRBJ1-1; TRBD1 aligns across 8 bases. Germline CDR1 SGHRS, CDR2 YFSETQ. The CDR3 length is 14 residues. Trimming took 0 bases from V and 3 from J; bases not matched to a gene: 1.

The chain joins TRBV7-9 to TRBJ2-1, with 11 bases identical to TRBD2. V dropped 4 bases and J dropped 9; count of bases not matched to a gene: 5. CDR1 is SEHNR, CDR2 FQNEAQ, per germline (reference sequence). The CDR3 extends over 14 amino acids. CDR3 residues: CASSSTSGALEQFF. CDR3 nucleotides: TGTGCCAGCAGCTCGACTAGCGGGGCCCTTGAGCAGTTCTTC. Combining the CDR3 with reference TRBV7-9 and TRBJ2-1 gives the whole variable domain DTGVSQNPRHKITKRGQNVTFRCDPISEHNRLYWYRQTLGQGPEFLTYFQNEAQLEKSRLLSDRFSAERPKGSFSTLEIQRTEQGDSAMYLCASSSTSGALEQFFGPGTRLTVL.

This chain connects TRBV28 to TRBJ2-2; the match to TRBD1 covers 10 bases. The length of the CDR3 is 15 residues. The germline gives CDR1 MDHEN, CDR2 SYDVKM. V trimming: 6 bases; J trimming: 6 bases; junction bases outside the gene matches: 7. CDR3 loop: CASSLDRGWAGELFF. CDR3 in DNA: TGTGCCAGCAGCTTGGACAGGGGGTGGGCCGGGGAGCTGTTTTTT.

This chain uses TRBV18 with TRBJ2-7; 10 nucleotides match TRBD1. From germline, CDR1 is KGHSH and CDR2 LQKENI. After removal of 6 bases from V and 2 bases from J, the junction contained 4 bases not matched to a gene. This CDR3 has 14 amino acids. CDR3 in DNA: TGTGCCAGCTCTCAGGGACAGGGGCCCTACGAGCAGTACTTC. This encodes CASSQGQGPYEQYF.

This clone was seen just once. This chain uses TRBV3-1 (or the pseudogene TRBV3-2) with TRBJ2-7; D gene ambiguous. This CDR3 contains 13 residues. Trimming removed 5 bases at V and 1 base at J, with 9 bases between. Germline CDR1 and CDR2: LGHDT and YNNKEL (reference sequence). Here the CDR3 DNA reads TGTGCCAGCAGCGTGACCGGGTCCTACGAGCAGTACTTC. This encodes CASSVTGSYEQYF.

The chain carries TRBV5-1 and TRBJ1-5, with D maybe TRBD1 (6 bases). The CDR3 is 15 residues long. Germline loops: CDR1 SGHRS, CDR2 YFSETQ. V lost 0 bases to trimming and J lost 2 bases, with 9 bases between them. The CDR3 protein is CASSLDRDGNQPQHF. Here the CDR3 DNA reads TGCGCCAGCAGCTTGGACAGGGACGGCAATCAGCCCCAGCATTTT.

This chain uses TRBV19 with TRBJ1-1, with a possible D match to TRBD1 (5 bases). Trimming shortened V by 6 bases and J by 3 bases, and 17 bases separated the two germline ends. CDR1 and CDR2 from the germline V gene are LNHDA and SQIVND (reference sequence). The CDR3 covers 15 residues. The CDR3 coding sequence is TGTGCCAGTAGCCATAGACAGAACCGGGACACTGAAGCTTTCTTT. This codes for CASSHRQNRDTEAFF.

CDR3 in amino acids: CASSLASGSPTDTQYF. CDR3 DNA sequence: TGCGCCAGCAGCTTGGCTAGCGGGAGCCCCACAGATACGCAGTATTTT. The V call is TRBV5-1, the J call TRBJ2-3; 10 bases are a match to TRBD2. The CDR3 is 16 residues long. Trimming cost V 0 bases and J 2 bases; bases outside gene matches: 3. The germline CDR1 and CDR2 sequences are SGHRS and YFSETQ.

CDR3 nucleotide sequence: TGCGCCAGCAGCCGTAGAAACAGGGGGTATCAATATGGCTACACCTTC. Its protein product is CASSRRNRGYQYGYTF. This sequence joins TRBV4-1 and TRBJ1-2; 8 bases line up with TRBD1. Germline V lookup: CDR1 MGHRA, CDR2 YSYEKL. The trim removed 4 bases at V and 5 bases at J, leaving 12 bases unmatched. The CDR3 runs 16 residues.

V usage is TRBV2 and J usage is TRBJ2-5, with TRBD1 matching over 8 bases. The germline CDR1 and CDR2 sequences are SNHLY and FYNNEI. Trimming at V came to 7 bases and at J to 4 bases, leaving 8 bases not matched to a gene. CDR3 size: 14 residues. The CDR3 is CASTKITGGETQYF. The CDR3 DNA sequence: TGTGCCAGCACAAAAATCACAGGGGGAGAGACCCAGTACTTC.

DNA of the CDR3: TGTGCCAGCAGCGTAGGTGGAGGGGGCGTCGCTGGAAACACCATATATTTT. Translation gives CASSVGGGGVAGNTIYF. This chain uses TRBV9 with TRBJ1-3, with TRBD1 matching 7 bases. Trimming cost V 0 bases and J 2 bases; bases outside gene matches: 8. The CDR3 contains 17 residues. CDR1 and CDR2 from the germline V gene are SGDLS and YYNGEE.

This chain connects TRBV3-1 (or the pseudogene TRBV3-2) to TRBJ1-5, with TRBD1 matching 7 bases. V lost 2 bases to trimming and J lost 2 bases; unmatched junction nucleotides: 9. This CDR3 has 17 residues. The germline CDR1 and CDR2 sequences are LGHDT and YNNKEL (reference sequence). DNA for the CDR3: TGTGCCAGCAGCCAACCATTACCGGGACAGTGCAATCAGCCCCAGCATTTT. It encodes CASSQPLPGQCNQPQHF.

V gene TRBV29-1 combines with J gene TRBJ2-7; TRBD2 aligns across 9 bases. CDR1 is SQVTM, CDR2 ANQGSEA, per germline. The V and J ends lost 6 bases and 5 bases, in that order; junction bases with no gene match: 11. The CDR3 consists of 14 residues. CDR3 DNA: TGCAGCGTGACCAAAACCGGGACTAGCCACGAGCAGTACTTC. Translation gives CSVTKTGTSHEQYF.

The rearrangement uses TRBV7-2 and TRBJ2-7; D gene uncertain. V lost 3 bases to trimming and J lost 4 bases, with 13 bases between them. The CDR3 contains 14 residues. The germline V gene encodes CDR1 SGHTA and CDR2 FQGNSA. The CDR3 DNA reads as TGTGCCAGCAGCTTCGCCGGTCAGGTGTACGAGCAGTACTTC. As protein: CASSFAGQVYEQYF. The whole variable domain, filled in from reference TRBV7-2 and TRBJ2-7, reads GAGVSQSPSNKVTEKGKDVELRCDPISGHTALYWYRQSLGQGLEFLIYFQGNSAPDKSGLPSDRFSAERTGGSVSTLTIQRTQQEDSAVYLCASSFAGQVYEQYFGPGTRLTVT.

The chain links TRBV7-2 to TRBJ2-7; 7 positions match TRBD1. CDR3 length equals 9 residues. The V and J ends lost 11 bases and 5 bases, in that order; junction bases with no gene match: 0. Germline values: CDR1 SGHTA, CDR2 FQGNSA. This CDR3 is CAQGDEQYF. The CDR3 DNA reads TGTGCCCAGGGGGACGAGCAGTACTTC.

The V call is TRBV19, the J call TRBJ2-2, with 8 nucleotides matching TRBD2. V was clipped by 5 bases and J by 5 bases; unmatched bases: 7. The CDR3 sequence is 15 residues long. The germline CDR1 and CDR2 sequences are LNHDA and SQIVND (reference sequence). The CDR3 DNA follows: TGTGCCAGTAGTCGGCCGGGGGGGCCGACCGGGGAGCTGTTTTTT. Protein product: CASSRPGGPTGELFF. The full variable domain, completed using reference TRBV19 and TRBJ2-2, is DGGITQSPKYLFRKEGQNVTLSCEQNLNHDAMYWYRQDPGQGLRLIYYSQIVNDFQKGDIAEGYSVSREKKESFPLTVTSAQKNPTAFYLCASSRPGGPTGELFFGEGSRLTVL.

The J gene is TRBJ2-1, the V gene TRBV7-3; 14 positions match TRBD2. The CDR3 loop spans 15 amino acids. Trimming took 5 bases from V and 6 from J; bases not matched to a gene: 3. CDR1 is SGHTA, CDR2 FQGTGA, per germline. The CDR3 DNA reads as TGTGCCAGCAGCCGACTAGCGGGAGGGGTCAATGAGCAGTTCTTC. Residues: CASSRLAGGVNEQFF.

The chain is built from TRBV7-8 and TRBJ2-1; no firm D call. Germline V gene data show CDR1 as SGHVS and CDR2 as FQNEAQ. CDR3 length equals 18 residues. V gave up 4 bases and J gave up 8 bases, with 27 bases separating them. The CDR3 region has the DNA TGTGCCAGCAGCTCGCGACCCAGCCCCGAGGTCCGGTACGATGAGCAGTTCTTC. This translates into CASSSRPSPEVRYDEQFF. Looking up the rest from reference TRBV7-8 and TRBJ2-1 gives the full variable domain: GAGVSQSPRYKVAKRGQDVALRCDPISGHVSLFWYQQALGQGPEFLTYFQNEAQLDKSGLPSDRFFAERPEGSVSTLKIQRTQQEDSAVYLCASSSRPSPEVRYDEQFFGPGTRLTVL.

CDR3 DNA: TGTGCCAGCAGCCCCCGAGGGAGCACTGAAGCTTTCTTT. This sequence encodes CASSPRGSTEAFF. V and J are TRBV7-9 and TRBJ1-1, with no clear D. V gave up 5 bases and J gave up 4 bases, with 11 bases separating them. This CDR3 is 13 amino acids long. Germline-derived CDR1 and CDR2 are SEHNR and FQNEAQ (reference sequence).

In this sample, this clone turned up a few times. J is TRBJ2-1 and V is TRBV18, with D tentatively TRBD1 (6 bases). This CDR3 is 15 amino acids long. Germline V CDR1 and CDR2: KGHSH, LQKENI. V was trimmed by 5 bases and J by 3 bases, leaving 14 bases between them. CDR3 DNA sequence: TGTGCCAGCTCATCGCTAGAGGGGGACTACAATGAGCAGTTCTTC. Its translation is CASSSLEGDYNEQFF.

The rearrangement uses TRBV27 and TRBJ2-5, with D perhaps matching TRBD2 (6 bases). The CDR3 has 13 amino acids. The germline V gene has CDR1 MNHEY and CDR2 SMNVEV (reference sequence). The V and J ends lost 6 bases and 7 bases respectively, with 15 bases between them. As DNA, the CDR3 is TGTGCCAGCAGCACATACGGGAGTGGGACCCAGTACTTC. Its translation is CASSTYGSGTQYF.

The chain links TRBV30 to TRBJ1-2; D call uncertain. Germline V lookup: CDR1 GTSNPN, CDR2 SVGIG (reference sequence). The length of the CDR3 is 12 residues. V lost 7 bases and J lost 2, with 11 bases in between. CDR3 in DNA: TGTGCCTCCTCCGCGGGGAACTATGGCTACACCTTC. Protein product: CASSAGNYGYTF.

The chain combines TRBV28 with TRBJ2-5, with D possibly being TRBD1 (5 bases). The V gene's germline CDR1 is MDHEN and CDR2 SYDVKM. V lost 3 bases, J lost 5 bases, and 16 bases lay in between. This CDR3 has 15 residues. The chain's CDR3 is CASSFNSGSRETQYF. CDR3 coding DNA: TGTGCCAGCAGTTTTAATTCAGGGTCGCGGGAGACCCAGTACTTC.